This TCR beta chain came from a study of identical twins. Study-level findings and limits: Twins shared out-of-frame alpha sequences with excess low generation probability. Carriage of fewer insertions was seen in abundant cord blood beta clonotypes, whereas memory repertoires showed none.

Germline CDR1 reads SGHTA; CDR2 reads FQGNSA. CDR3 length equals 14 residues. J gave up 4 bases and V 7 bases, and 8 bases lay outside the gene matches. A few counts support this clonotype. Its antigen is still unknown. Unique molecular identifiers were in the cDNA, with template-switch universal primer binding. MiXCR was run by TCRdb on the 5' RACE reads, yielding one entry per CDR3 protein. The data hold around 680,000 distinct CDR3 sequences, with 8.5% to 9.5% observed a single time. This same sample was also part of a study on yellow fever vaccine responses in identical twins. That investigation notes: Reportedly, the T cell response mounted by twins to vaccine seemed partly convergent, partly personalized.

The rearrangement joins TRBV7-2 to TRBJ2-3; 7 nucleotides match TRBD2. This clonotype was sampled from a woman between 18 and 29 years old in good health. The source material was PBMCs. The CDR3 sequence is CASTLAEPSDTQYF. DNA of the CDR3: TGTGCCAGCACGCTAGCGGAACCGTCAGATACGCAGTATTTT. Filled out from reference TRBV7-2 and TRBJ2-3, the complete variable domain reads GAGVSQSPSNKVTEKGKDVELRCDPISGHTALYWYRQSLGQGLEFLIYFQGNSAPDKSGLPSDRFSAERTGGSVSTLTIQRTQQEDSAVYLCASTLAEPSDTQYFGPGTRLTVL.